This T cell receptor beta chain was recovered during a study of cytomegalovirus exposure and HLA in healthy donors. Study summary: HLA-typed donors were the source of approximately 80 million unique TCRs, which an early data release held.

This clone was observed once. Its cognate antigen is unknown. General observations from the study: Presence/absence results assume similar sequencing depth per donor, which may not hold. For most TCR beta V segments, an earlier analysis put the productive rate at about 87% or about 30% of the time.

The donors, nominally healthy at sampling, likely had unrecorded immune exposures. The CDR3 loop spans 13 amino acids. Germline-derived CDR1 and CDR2 are SGDLS and YYNGEE. V lost 4 bases and J 6 bases, leaving 10 bases between the germline ends. PCR was performed using 60 Vbeta and 13 Jbeta primers. Here immunoSEQ multiplex PCR was the method, and the copy in TCRdb shows in-frame clones only, minus some. The table has 150,000 to 200,000 clones, less than 80% seen once. Material for sequencing was PBMCs. The rearrangement links TRBV9 to TRBJ2-2; unclear D gene. The sequence came from a woman in her thirties or forties in good health and CMV-seronegative. The CDR3 protein is CASSLYTAGELFF. The CDR3 region has the DNA TGTGCCAGCAGCCTTTATACGGCCGGGGAGCTGTTTTTT.